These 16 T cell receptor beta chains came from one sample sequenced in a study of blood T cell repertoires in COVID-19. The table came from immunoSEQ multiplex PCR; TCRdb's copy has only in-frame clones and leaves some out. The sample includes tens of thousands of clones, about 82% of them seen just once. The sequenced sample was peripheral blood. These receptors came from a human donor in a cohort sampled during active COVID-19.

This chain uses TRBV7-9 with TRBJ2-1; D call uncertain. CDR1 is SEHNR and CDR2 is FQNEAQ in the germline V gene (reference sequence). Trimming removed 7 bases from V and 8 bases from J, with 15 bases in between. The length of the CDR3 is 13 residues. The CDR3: CASNVTPGDEQFF. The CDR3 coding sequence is TGTGCCAGCAACGTAACTCCGGGTGATGAGCAGTTCTTC. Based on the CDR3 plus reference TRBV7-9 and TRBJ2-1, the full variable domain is DTGVSQNPRHKITKRGQNVTFRCDPISEHNRLYWYRQTLGQGPEFLTYFQNEAQLEKSRLLSDRFSAERPKGSFSTLEIQRTEQGDSAMYLCASNVTPGDEQFFGPGTRLTVL.

The CDR3, as DNA: TGTGCCAGCAGAATCGACAGGCCGCAAAACATTCAGTACTTC. Its translation is CASRIDRPQNIQYF. The rearrangement joins TRBV6-5 to TRBJ2-4; TRBD1 is a possible D gene (6 bases). Germline assignment: CDR1 MNHEY and CDR2 SVGAGI. The CDR3 sequence is 14 residues long. The V end lost 6 bases, the J end lost 5 bases, and 14 bases lay between the germline ends.

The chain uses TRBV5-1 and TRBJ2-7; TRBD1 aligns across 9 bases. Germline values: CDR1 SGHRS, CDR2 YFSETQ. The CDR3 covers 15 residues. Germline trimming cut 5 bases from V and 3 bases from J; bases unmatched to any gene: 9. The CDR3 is CASRIQGAVYYEQYF. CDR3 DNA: TGCGCCAGCAGAATACAGGGGGCGGTGTACTACGAGCAGTACTTC.

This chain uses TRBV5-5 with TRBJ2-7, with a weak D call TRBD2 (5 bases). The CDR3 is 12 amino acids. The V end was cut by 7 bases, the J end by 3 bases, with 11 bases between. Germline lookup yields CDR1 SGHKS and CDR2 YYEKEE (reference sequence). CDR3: CASLSGSYEQYF. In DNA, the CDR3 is TGTGCCAGCCTATCGGGGAGCTACGAGCAGTACTTC.

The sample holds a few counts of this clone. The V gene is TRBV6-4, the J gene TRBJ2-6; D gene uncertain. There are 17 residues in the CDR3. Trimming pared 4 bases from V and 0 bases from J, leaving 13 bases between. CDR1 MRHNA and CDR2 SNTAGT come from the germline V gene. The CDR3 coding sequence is TGTGCCAGCAGTGGAAGCCCCCTTTCCTCTGGGGCCAACGTCCTGACTTTC. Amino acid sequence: CASSGSPLSSGANVLTF.

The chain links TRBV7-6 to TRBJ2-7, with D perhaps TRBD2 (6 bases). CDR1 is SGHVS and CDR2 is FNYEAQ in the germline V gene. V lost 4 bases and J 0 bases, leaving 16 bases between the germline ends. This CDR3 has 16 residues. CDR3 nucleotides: TGTGCCAGCAGCTCCGCGCGGGGACTCAGCTCCTACGAGCAGTACTTC. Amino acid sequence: CASSSARGLSSYEQYF.

As DNA, the CDR3 is TGTGCCAGCAGCGTAGGTCCAGGAAACACCATATATTTT. Protein: CASSVGPGNTIYF. This chain uses TRBV9 with TRBJ1-3; D remains unclear. Germline V CDR1 and CDR2: SGDLS, YYNGEE. V dropped 0 bases and J dropped 4 bases, with 5 bases sitting between them. There are 13 residues in the CDR3.

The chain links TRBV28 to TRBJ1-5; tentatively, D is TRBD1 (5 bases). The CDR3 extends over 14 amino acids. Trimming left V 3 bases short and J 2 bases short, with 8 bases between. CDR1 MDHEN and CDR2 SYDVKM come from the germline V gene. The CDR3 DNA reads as TGTGCCAGCAGTTTCACGACAGGCAATCAGCCCCAGCATTTT. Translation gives CASSFTTGNQPQHF. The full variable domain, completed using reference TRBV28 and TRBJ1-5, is DVKVTQSSRYLVKRTGEKVFLECVQDMDHENMFWYRQDPGLGLRLIYFSYDVKMKEKGDIPEGYSVSREKKERFSLILESASTNQTSMYLCASSFTTGNQPQHFGDGTRLSIL.

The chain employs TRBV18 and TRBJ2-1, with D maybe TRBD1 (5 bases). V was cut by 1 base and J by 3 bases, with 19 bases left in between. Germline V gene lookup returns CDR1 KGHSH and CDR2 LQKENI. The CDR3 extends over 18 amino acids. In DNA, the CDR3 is TGTGCCAGCTCACCACTTGACAGTGCGGAGTCCATCTACAATGAGCAGTTCTTC. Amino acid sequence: CASSPLDSAESIYNEQFF.

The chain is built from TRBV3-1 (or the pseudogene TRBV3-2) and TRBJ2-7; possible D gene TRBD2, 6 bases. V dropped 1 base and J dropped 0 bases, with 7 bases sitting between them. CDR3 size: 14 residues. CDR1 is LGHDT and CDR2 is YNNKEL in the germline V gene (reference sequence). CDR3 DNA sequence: TGTGCCAGCAGCCAAGTTAGCGGCTCCTACGAGCAGTACTTC. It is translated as CASSQVSGSYEQYF.

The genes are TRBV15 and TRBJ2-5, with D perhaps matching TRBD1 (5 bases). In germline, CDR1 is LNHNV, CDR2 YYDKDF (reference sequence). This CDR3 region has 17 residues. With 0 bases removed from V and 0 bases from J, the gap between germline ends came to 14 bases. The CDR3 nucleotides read TGTGCCACCAGCAGAGAGCCGGCAGGGCTCTACCAAGAGACCCAGTACTTC. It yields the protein CATSREPAGLYQETQYF.

CDR3 in DNA: TGTGCCAGCAGCCAAGAATGGAGGGGCGCCGGGGAGCTGTTTTTT. Amino acid sequence: CASSQEWRGAGELFF. The chain links TRBV3-1 (or the pseudogene TRBV3-2) to TRBJ2-2; maybe TRBD2 (6 bases). V shed 0 bases and J shed 6 bases, with 11 bases lying between them. The CDR3 contains 15 residues. Germline loops: CDR1 LGHDT, CDR2 YNNKEL (reference sequence).

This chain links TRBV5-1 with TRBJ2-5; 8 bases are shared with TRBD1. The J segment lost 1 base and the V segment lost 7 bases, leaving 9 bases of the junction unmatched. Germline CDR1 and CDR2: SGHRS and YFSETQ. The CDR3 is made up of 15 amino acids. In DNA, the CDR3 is TGCGCCAGCGGCCCGGGACAGGCTTTCCAAGAGACCCAGTACTTC. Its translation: CASGPGQAFQETQYF.

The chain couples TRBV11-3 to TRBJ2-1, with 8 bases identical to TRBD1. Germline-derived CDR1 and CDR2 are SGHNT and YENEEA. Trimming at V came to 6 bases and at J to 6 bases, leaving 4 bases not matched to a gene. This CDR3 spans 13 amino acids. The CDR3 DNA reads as TGTGCCAGCAGTCGGGACAGGCTCAATGAGCAGTTCTTC. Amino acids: CASSRDRLNEQFF.

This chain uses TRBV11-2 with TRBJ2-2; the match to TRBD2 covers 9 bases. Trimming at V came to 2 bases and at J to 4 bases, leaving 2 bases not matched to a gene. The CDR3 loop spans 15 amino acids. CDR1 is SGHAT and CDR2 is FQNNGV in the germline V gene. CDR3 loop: CASSLWTSATGELFF. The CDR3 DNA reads TGTGCCAGCAGCTTATGGACTAGCGCCACCGGGGAGCTGTTTTTT. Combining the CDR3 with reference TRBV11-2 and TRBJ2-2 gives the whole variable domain EAGVAQSPRYKIIEKRQSVAFWCNPISGHATLYWYQQILGQGPKLLIQFQNNGVVDDSQLPKDRFSAERLKGVDSTLKIQPAKLEDSAVYLCASSLWTSATGELFFGEGSRLTVL.

This CDR3 reads CASSLAGTGVTDTQYF. The CDR3, as DNA: TGTGCCAGCAGCTTAGCGGGGACAGGGGTCACAGATACGCAGTATTTT. The chain is built from TRBV11-1 and TRBJ2-3, with 10 bases lining up with TRBD1. Germline trimming cut 0 bases from V and 2 bases from J; bases unmatched to any gene: 2. The CDR3 runs 16 residues. CDR1 SGHAT and CDR2 FQDESV come from the germline V gene (reference sequence).